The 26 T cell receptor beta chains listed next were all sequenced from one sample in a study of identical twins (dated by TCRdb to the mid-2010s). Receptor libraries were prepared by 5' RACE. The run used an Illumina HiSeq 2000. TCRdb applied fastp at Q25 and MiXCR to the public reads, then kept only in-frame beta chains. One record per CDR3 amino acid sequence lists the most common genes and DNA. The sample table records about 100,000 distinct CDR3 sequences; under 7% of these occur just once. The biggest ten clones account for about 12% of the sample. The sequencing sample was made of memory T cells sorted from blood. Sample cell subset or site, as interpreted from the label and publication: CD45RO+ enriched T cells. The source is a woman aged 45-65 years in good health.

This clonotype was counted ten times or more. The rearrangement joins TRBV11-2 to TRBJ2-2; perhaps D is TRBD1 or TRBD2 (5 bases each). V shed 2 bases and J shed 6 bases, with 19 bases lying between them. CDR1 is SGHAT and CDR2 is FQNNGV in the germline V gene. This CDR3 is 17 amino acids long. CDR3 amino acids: CASSLLGVGVVSGELFF. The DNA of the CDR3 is TGTGCCAGCAGCTTATTGGGGGTTGGCGTTGTCTCCGGGGAGCTGTTTTTT. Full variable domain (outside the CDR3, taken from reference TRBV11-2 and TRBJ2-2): EAGVAQSPRYKIIEKRQSVAFWCNPISGHATLYWYQQILGQGPKLLIQFQNNGVVDDSQLPKDRFSAERLKGVDSTLKIQPAKLEDSAVYLCASSLLGVGVVSGELFFGEGSRLTVL.

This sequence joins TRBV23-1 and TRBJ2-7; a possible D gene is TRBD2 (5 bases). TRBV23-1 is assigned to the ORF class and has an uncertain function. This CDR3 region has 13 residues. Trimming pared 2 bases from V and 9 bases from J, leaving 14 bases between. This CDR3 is CASSQREGRGQYV. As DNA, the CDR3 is TGCGCCAGCAGTCAACGGGAAGGGCGTGGGCAGTACGTC.

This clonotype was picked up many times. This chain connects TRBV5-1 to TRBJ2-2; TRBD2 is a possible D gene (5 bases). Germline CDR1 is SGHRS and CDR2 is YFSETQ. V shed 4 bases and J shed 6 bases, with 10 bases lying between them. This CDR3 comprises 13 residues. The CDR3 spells CASSLDFSGELFF. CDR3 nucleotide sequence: TGCGCCAGCAGCCTGGACTTCTCCGGGGAGCTGTTTTTT.

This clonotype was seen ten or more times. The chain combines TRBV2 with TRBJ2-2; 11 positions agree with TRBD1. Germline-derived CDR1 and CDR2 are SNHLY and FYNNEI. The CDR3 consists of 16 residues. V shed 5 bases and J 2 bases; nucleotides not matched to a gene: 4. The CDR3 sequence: CASSPGQGVNTGELFF. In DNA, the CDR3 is TGTGCCAGCAGTCCGGGACAGGGGGTTAACACCGGGGAGCTGTTTTTT.

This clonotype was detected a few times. The CDR3 coding sequence is TGCGCCAGCAGCTTGGCAGGGGGCCCGGTTGGCTACACCTTC. Encoded protein: CASSLAGGPVGYTF. The genes are TRBV5-1 and TRBJ1-2, with 8 bases aligning to TRBD1. This CDR3 has 14 residues. The germline V gene encodes CDR1 SGHRS and CDR2 YFSETQ. V lost 0 bases, J lost 7 bases, and 5 bases stayed unmatched.

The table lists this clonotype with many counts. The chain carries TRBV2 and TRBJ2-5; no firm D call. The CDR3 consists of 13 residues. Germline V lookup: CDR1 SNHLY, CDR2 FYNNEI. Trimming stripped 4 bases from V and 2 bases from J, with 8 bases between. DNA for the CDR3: TGTGCCAGCAGTGCAGGCTGGCAAGAGACCCAGTACTTC. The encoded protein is CASSAGWQETQYF.

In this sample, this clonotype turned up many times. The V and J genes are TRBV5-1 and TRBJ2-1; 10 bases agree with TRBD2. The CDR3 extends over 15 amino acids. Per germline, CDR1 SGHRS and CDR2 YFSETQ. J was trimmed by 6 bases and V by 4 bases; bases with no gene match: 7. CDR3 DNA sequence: TGCGCCAGCAGCATAATAGCGGGAGGTTCCAATGAGCAGTTCTTC. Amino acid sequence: CASSIIAGGSNEQFF.

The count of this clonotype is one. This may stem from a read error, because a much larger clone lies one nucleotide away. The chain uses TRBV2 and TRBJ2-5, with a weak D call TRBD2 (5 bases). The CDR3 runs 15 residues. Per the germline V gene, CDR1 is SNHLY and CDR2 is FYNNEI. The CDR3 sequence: CTSSELKGPAGTQYF. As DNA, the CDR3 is TGTACCAGCAGTGAATTAAAAGGGCCCGCGGGGACCCAGTACTTC.

The CDR3 nucleotides are TGCGCCAGCAGCCAAGAAGGAACAACTAATGAAAAACTGTTTTTT. It encodes CASSQEGTTNEKLFF. This sequence joins TRBV4-1 and TRBJ1-4; unclear D gene. V dropped 0 bases and J dropped 0 bases, with 5 bases sitting between them. This CDR3 region has 15 residues. From germline, CDR1 is MGHRA and CDR2 YSYEKL.

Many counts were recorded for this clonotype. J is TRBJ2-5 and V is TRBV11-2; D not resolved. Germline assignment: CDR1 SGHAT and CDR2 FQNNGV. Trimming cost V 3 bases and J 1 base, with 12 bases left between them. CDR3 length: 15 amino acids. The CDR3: CASSLDGRLQETQYF. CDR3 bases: TGTGCCAGCAGCTTGGACGGACGACTCCAAGAGACCCAGTACTTC.

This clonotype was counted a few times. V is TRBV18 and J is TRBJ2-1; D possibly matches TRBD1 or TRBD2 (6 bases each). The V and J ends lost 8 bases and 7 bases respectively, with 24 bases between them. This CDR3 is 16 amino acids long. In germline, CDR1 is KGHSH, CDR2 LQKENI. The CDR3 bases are TGTGCCAGCGGGGGAATTGGAGGGCCTCAGGGGAATGAGCAGTTCTTC. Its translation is CASGGIGGPQGNEQFF.

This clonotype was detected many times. The CDR3 reads CASSLAGKETQYF. For the CDR3, the DNA is TGCGCCAGCAGCTTAGCGGGAAAGGAGACCCAGTACTTC. V usage is TRBV5-1 and J usage is TRBJ2-5, with TRBD2 matching 7 bases. This CDR3 spans 13 amino acids. The germline V gene has CDR1 SGHRS and CDR2 YFSETQ. V was pared by 2 bases and J by 5 bases, with 3 bases of the junction left unmatched.

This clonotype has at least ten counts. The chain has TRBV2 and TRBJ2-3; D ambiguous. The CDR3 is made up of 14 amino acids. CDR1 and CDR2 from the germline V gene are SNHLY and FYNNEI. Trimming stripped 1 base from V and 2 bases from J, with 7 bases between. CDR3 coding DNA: TGTGCCAGCAGTGAAGAATCCGCCACAGATACGCAGTATTTT. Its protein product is CASSEESATDTQYF.

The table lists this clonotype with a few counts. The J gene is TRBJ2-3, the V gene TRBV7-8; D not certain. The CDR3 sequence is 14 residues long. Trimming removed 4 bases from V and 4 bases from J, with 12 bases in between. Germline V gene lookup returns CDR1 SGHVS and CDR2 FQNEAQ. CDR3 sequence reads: CASSSRRFPDTQYF. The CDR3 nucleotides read TGTGCCAGCAGCTCGCGTAGGTTTCCAGATACGCAGTATTTT.

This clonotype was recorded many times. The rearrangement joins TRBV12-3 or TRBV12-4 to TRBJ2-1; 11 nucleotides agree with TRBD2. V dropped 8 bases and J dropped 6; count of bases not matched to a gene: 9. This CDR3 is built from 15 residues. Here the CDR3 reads CASGRTSGSPNEQFF. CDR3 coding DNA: TGTGCCAGCGGCCGAACTAGCGGGAGTCCCAATGAGCAGTTCTTC.

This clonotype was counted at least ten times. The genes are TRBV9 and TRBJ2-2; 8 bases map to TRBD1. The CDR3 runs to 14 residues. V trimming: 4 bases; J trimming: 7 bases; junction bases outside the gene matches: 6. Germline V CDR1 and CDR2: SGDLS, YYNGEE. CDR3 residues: CASSLGQVSGELFF. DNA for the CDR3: TGTGCCAGCAGCTTGGGACAGGTTAGCGGGGAGCTGTTTTTT.

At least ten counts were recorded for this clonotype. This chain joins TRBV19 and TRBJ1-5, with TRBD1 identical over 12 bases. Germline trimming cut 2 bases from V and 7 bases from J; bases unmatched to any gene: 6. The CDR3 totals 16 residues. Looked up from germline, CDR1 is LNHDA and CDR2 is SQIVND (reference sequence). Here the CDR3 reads CASSIPGTGGGQPQHF. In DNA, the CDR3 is TGTGCCAGTAGTATACCCGGGACAGGGGGCGGACAGCCCCAGCATTTT.

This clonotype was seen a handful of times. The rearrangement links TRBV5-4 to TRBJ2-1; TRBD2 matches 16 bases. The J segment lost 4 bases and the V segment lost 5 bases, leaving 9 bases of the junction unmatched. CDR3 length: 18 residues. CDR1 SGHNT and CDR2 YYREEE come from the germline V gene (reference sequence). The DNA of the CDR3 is TGTGCCAGCAGTTCCGGGACTAGCGGGAGGGTCTTTTACAATGAGCAGTTCTTC. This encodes CASSSGTSGRVFYNEQFF. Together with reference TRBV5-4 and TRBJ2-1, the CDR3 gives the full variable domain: ETGVTQSPTHLIKTRGQQVTLRCSSQSGHNTVSWYQQALGQGPQFIFQYYREEENGRGNFPPRFSGLQFPNYSSELNVNALELDDSALYLCASSSGTSGRVFYNEQFFGPGTRLTVL.

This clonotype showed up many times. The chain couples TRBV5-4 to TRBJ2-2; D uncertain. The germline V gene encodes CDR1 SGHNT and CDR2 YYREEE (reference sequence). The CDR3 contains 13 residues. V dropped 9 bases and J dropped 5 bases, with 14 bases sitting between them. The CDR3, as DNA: TGTGCCATCGGTCCTCCGAGTACCGGGGAGCTGTTTTTT. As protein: CAIGPPSTGELFF.

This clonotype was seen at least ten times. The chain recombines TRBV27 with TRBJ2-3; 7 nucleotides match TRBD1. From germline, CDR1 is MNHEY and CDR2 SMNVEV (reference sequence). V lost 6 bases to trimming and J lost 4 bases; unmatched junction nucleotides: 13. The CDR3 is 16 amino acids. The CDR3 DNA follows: TGTGCCAGCAGCTACCGTGGCAGGGGGTGGCCAGATACGCAGTATTTT. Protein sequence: CASSYRGRGWPDTQYF.

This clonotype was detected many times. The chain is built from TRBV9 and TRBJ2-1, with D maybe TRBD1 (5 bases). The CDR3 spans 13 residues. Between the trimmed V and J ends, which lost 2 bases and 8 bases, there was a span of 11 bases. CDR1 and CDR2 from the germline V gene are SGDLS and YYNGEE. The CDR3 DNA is TGTGCCAGCAGCGTGGCAGGGATCGATGAGCAGTTCTTC. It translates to CASSVAGIDEQFF. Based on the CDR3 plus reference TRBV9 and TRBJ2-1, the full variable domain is DSGVTQTPKHLITATGQRVTLRCSPRSGDLSVYWYQQSLDQGLQFLIQYYNGEERAKGNILERFSAQQFPDLHSELNLSSLELGDSALYFCASSVAGIDEQFFGPGTRLTVL.

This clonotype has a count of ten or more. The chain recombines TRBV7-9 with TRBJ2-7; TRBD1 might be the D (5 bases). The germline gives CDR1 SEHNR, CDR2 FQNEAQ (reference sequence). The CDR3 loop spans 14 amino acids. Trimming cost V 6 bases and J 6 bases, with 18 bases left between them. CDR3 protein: CASSPGMGQPEQYV. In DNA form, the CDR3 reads TGTGCCAGCAGTCCCGGTATGGGGCAACCCGAGCAGTACGTC.

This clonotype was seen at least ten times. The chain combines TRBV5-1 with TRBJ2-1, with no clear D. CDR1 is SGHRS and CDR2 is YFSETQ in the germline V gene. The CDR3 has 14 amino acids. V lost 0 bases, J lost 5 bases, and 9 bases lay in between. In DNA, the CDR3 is TGCGCCAGCAGCTTGGAGGGTTTGGACAATGAGCAGTTCTTC. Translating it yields CASSLEGLDNEQFF.

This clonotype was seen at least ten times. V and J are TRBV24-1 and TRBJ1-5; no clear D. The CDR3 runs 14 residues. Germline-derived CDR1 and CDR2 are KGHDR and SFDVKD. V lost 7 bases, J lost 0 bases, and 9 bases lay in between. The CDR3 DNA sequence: TGTGCCACCAGCCGGGAAGGTAGCAATCAGCCCCAGCATTTT. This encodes CATSREGSNQPQHF.

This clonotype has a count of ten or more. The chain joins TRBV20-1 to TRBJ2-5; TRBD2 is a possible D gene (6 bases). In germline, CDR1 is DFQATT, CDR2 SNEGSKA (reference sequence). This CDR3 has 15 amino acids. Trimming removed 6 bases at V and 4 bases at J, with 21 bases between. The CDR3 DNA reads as TGCAGTGCCCAGGGAGGAGGAGGGGCTATAGAGACCCAGTACTTC. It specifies CSAQGGGGAIETQYF.

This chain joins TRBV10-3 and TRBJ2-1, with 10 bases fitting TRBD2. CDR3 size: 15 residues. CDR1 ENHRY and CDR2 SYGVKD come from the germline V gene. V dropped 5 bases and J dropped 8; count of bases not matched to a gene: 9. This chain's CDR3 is CAISQRASGSHEQFF. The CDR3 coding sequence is TGTGCCATCAGTCAGAGGGCTAGCGGGAGCCATGAGCAGTTCTTC.